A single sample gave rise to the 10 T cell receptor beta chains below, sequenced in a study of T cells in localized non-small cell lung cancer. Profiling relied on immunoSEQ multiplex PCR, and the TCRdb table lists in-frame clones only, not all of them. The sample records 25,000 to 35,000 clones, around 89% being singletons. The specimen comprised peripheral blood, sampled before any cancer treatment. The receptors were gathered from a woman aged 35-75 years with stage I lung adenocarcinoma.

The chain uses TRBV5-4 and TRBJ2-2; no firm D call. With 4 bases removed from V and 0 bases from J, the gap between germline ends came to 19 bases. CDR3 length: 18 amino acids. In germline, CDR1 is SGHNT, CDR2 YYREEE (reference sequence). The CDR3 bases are TGTGCCAGCAGCCGACCGCTTTGGAATGGCTCGAACACCGGGGAGCTGTTTTTT. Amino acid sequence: CASSRPLWNGSNTGELFF.

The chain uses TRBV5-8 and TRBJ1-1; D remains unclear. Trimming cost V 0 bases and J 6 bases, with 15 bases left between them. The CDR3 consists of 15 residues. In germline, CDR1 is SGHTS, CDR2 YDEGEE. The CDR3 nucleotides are TGTGCCAGCAGCTTGGCGTCTCATACGAGGGCTGAAGCTTTCTTT. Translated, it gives CASSLASHTRAEAFF.

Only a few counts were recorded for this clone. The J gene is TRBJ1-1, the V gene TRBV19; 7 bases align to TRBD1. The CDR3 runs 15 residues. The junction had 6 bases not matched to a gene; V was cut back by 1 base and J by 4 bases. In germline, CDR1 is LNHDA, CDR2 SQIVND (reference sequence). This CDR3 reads CASSIGDRTRTEAFF. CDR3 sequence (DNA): TGTGCCAGTAGTATAGGGGACAGAACACGCACTGAAGCTTTCTTT.

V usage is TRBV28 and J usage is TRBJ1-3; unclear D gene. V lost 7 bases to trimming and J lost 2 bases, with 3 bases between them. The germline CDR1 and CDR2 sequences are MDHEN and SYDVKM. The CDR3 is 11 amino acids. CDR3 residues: CASMAGNTIYF. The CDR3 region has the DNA TGTGCCAGCATGGCTGGAAACACCATATATTTT.

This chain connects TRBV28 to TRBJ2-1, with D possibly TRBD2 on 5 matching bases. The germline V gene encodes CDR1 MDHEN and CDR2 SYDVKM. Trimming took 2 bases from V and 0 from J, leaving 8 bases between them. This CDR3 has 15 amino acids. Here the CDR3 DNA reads TGTGCCAGCAGTTTAACGGGGAGCTCCTACAATGAGCAGTTCTTC. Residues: CASSLTGSSYNEQFF. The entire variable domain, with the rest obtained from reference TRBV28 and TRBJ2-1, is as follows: DVKVTQSSRYLVKRTGEKVFLECVQDMDHENMFWYRQDPGLGLRLIYFSYDVKMKEKGDIPEGYSVSREKKERFSLILESASTNQTSMYLCASSLTGSSYNEQFFGPGTRLTVL.

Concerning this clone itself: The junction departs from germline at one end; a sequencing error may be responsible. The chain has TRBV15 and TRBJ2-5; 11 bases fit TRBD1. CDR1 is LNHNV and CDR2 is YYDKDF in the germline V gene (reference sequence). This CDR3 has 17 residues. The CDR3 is CATSRVRTGGIQGTQYF. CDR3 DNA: TGTGCCACCAGCAGAGTACGGACAGGGGGCATACAAGGGACCCAGTACTTC.

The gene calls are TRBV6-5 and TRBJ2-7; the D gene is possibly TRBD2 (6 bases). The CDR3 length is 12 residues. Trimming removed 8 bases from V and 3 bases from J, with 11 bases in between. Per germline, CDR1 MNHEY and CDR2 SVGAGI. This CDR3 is CASQGGFYEQYF. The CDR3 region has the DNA TGTGCCAGCCAGGGAGGATTCTACGAGCAGTACTTC.

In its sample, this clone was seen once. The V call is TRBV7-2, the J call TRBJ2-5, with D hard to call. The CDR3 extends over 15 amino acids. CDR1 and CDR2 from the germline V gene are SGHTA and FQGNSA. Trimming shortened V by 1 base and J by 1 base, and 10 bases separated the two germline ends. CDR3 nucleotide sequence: TGTGCCAGCAGCTTAGTGGTCGACACCCAAGAGACCCAGTACTTC. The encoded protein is CASSLVVDTQETQYF.

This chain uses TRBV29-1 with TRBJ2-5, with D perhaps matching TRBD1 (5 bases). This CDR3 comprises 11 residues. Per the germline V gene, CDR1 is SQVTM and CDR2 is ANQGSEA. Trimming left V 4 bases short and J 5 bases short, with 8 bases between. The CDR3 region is CSVAGLETQYF. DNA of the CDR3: TGCAGCGTTGCAGGGTTGGAGACCCAGTACTTC. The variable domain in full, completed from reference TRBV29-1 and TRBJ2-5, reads SAVISQKPSRDICQRGTSLTIQCQVDSQVTMMFWYRQQPGQSLTLIATANQGSEATYESGFVIDKFPISRPNLTFSTLTVSNMSPEDSSIYLCSVAGLETQYFGPGTRLLVL.

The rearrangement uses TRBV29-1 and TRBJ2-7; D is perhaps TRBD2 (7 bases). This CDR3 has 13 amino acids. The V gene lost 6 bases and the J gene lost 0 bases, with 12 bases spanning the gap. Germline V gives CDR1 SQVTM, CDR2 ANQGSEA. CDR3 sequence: CSVRGGSSYEQYF. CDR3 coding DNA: TGCAGCGTGAGGGGGGGAAGCTCCTACGAGCAGTACTTC.